What follows are 7 T cell receptor beta chains derived from one specimen sequenced in a study of blood T cell repertoires in COVID-19. Assay used: immunoSEQ multiplex PCR; TCRdb lists only in-frame clones, some missing. The table records about 180,000 clones, about four fifths of them present only once. The sequencing input was PBMCs or T cells enriched from blood (not recorded which). These receptors all stem from a man aged 55 to 70 who had recovered from COVID-19.

The V and J genes are TRBV10-3 and TRBJ2-1; TRBD1 agrees at 9 bases. J lost 8 bases, V lost 0 bases, and 5 bases had no gene match. This CDR3 spans 15 amino acids. The germline V gene encodes CDR1 ENHRY and CDR2 SYGVKD. CDR3 sequence reads: CAISESQDRGHEQFF. The CDR3 DNA is TGTGCCATCAGTGAGTCGCAGGACAGGGGTCATGAGCAGTTCTTC.

This chain joins TRBV6-5 and TRBJ2-3, with TRBD2 identical over 12 bases. The CDR3 length is 15 residues. Germline CDR1 and CDR2: MNHEY and SVGAGI. Losses at the gene ends were 6 bases for V and 3 bases for J; bases not matched to a gene: 4. In DNA form, the CDR3 reads TGTGCCAGCAGACGACTAGCGGGGGCTACAGATACGCAGTATTTT. As protein: CASRRLAGATDTQYF.

The CDR3 loop reads CASSPQGGNQPQHF. The CDR3 bases are TGTGCCAGCTCACCACAGGGGGGCAATCAGCCCCAGCATTTT. This chain joins TRBV18 and TRBJ1-5, with D possibly being TRBD1 (6 bases). V lost 1 base to trimming and J lost 2 bases, with 6 bases between them. Germline V gives CDR1 KGHSH, CDR2 LQKENI. The CDR3 is 14 residues long. The full variable domain, in which reference TRBV18 and TRBJ1-5 provide the parts outside the CDR3, is NAGVMQNPRHLVRRRGQEARLRCSPMKGHSHVYWYRQLPEEGLKFMVYLQKENIIDESGMPKERFSAEFPKEGPSILRIQQVVRGDSAAYFCASSPQGGNQPQHFGDGTRLSIL.

This clone was counted between two and nine times. The chain uses TRBV10-2 and TRBJ1-1, with 8 bases that match TRBD1. After removal of 8 bases from V and 3 bases from J, the junction contained 2 bases not matched to a gene. Germline CDR1 and CDR2: WSHSY and SAAADI. The CDR3 totals 12 residues. The DNA of the CDR3 is TGCGCCAGCGGACAGGGCGACACTGAAGCTTTCTTT. Residues: CASGQGDTEAFF.

The chain combines TRBV7-9 with TRBJ2-2; 7 bases agree with TRBD1. CDR1 and CDR2 (germline): SEHNR, FQNEAQ (reference sequence). CDR3 length: 16 residues. V was clipped by 6 bases and J by 1 base; unmatched bases: 8. Here the CDR3 DNA reads TGTGCCAGCAGGCCTAAATGGACAGGGAACACCGGGGAGCTGTTTTTT. It specifies CASRPKWTGNTGELFF.

The J gene is TRBJ2-6, the V gene TRBV6-1, with D perhaps matching TRBD1 (6 bases). Germline loops: CDR1 MNHNS, CDR2 SASEGT. V was trimmed by 4 bases and J by 2 bases, leaving 15 bases between them. There are 17 residues in the CDR3. DNA for the CDR3: TGTGCCAGCAGTGGGTCCCCAGGGGTAACTGGGGCCAACGTCCTGACTTTC. Its protein is CASSGSPGVTGANVLTF.

This chain joins TRBV11-2 and TRBJ2-1; 9 bases line up with TRBD2. In germline, CDR1 is SGHAT, CDR2 FQNNGV. CDR3 length: 17 amino acids. J lost 5 bases, V lost 1 base, and 9 bases had no gene match. The CDR3 nucleotides read TGTGCCAGCAGCTTAGTCTCGGCGGGAGGGCGCGACAATGAGCAGTTCTTC. Its translation is CASSLVSAGGRDNEQFF.